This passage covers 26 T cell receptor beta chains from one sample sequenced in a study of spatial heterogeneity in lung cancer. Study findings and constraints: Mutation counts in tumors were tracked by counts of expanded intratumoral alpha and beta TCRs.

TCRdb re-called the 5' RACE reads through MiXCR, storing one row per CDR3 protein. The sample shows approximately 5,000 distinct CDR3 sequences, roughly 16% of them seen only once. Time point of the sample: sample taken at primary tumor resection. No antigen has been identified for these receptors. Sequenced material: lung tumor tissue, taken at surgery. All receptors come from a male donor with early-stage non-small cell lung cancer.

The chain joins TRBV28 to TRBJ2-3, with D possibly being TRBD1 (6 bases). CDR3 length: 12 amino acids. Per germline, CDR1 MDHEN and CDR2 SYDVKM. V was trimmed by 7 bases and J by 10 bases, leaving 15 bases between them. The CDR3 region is CASNQGNSAQYF. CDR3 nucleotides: TGTGCCAGCAATCAGGGGAATTCAGCGCAGTATTTT. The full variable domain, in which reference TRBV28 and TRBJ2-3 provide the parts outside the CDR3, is DVKVTQSSRYLVKRTGEKVFLECVQDMDHENMFWYRQDPGLGLRLIYFSYDVKMKEKGDIPEGYSVSREKKERFSLILESASTNQTSMYLCASNQGNSAQYFGPGTRLTVL.

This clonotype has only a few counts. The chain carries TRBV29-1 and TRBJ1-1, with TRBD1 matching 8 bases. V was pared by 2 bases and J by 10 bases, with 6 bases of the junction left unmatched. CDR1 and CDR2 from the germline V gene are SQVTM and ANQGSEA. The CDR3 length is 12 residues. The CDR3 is CSVESSTGVAFF. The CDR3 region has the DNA TGCAGCGTTGAATCGTCGACAGGGGTAGCTTTCTTT.

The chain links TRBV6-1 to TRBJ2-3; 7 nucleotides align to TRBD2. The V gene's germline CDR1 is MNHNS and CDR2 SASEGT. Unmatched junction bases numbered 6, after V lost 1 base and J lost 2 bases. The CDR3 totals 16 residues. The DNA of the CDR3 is TGTGCCAGCAGTGAAGAAGGCAGCGGGGCCACAGATACGCAGTATTTT. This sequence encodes CASSEEGSGATDTQYF.

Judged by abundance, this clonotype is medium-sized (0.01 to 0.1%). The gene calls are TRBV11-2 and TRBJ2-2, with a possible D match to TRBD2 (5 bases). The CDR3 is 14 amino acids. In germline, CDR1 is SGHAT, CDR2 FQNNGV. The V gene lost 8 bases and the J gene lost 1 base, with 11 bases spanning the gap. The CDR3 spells CASGGSRNTGELFF. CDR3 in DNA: TGTGCCAGCGGAGGTAGCAGGAACACCGGGGAGCTGTTTTTT. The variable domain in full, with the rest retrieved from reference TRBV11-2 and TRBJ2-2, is EAGVAQSPRYKIIEKRQSVAFWCNPISGHATLYWYQQILGQGPKLLIQFQNNGVVDDSQLPKDRFSAERLKGVDSTLKIQPAKLEDSAVYLCASGGSRNTGELFFGEGSRLTVL.

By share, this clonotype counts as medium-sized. In nucleotides, the CDR3 is TGCAGCGCCGACAGGGGTTTGTACACTGAAGCTTTCTTT. As protein: CSADRGLYTEAFF. The rearrangement links TRBV29-1 to TRBJ1-1, with 8 bases that match TRBD1. J was trimmed by 3 bases and V by 7 bases; bases with no gene match: 7. Germline CDR1 and CDR2: SQVTM and ANQGSEA. The CDR3 totals 13 residues.

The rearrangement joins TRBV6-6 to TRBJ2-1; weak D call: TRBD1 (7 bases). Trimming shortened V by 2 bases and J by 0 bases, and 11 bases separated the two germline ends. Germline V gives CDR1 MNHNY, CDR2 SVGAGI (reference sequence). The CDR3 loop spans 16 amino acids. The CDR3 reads CASSYGGTVSYNEQFF. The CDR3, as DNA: TGTGCCAGCAGTTACGGAGGGACAGTCTCCTACAATGAGCAGTTCTTC.

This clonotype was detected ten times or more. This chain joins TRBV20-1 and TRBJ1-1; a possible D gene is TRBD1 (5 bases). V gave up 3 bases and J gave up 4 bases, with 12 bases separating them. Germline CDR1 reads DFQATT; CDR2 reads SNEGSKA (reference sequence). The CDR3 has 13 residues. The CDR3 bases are TGCAGTGCTAGTAGGGGCTCAGTCACTGAAGCTTTCTTT. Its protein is CSASRGSVTEAFF.

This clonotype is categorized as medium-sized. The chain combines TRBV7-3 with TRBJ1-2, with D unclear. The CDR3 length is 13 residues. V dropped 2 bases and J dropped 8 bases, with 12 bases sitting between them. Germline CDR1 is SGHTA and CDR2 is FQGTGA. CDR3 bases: TGTGCCAGCAGCTTAGACGGGCAGGCGGGCTACACCTTC. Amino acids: CASSLDGQAGYTF. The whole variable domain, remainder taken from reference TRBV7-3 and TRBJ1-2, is GAGVSQTPSNKVTEKGKYVELRCDPISGHTALYWYRQSLGQGPEFLIYFQGTGAADDSGLPNDRFFAVRPEGSVSTLKIQRTERGDSAVYLCASSLDGQAGYTFGSGTRLTVV.

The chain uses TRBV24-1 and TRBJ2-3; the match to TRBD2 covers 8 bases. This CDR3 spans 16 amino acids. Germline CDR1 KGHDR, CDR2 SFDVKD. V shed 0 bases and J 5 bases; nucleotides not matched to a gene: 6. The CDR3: CATSDLRGGPLDTQYF. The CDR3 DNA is TGTGCCACCAGTGATTTGCGGGGGGGCCCCCTAGATACGCAGTATTTT.

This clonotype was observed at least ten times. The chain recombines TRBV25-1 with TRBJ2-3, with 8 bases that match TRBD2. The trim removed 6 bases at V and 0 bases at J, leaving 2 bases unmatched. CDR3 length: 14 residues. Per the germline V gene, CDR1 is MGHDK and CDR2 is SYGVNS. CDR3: CASRSGRSTDTQYF. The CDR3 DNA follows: TGTGCCAGCAGGAGCGGGAGAAGCACAGATACGCAGTATTTT.

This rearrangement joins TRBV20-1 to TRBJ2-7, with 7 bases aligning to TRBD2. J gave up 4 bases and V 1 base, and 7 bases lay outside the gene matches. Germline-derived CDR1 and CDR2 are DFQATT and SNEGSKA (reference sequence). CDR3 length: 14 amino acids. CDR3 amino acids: CSARARTSLYEQYF. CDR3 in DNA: TGCAGTGCTAGAGCTCGGACTAGTTTATACGAGCAGTACTTC.

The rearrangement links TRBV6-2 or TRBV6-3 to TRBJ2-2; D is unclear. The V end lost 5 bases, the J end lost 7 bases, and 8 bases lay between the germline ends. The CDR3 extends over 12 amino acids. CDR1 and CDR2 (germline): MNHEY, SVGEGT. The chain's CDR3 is CASSLQLGELFF. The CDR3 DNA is TGTGCCAGCAGTCTCCAACTCGGGGAGCTGTTTTTT.

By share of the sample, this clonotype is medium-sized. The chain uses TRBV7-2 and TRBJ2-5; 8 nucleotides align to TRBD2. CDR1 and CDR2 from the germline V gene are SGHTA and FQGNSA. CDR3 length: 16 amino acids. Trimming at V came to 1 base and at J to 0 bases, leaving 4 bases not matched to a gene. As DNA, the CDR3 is TGTGCCAGCAGCTTAGGGGCTAGCGGGTACCAAGAGACCCAGTACTTC. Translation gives CASSLGASGYQETQYF.

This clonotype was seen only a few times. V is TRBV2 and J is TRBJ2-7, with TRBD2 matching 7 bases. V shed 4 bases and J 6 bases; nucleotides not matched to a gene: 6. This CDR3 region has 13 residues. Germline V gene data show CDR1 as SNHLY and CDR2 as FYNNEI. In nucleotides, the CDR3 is TGTGCCAGCAGTGGTGAACTAGCGAGCGAGCAGTACTTC. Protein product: CASSGELASEQYF. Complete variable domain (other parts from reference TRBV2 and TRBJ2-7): EPEVTQTPSHQVTQMGQEVILRCVPISNHLYFYWYRQILGQKVEFLVSFYNNEISEKSEIFDDQFSVERPDGSNFTLKIRSTKLEDSAMYFCASSGELASEQYFGPGTRLTVT.

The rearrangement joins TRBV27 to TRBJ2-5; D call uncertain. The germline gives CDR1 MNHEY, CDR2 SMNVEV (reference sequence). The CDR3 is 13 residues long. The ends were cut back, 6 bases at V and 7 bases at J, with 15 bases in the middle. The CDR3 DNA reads TGTGCCAGCAGACGACTTGGTTTCGGGACCCAGTACTTC. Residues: CASRRLGFGTQYF.

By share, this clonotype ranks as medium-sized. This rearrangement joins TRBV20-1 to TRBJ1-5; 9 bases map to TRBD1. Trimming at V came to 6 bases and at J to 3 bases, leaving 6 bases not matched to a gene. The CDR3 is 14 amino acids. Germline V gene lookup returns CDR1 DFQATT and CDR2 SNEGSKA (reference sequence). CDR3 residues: CSATGDRDNQPQHF. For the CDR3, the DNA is TGCAGTGCAACCGGGGACAGGGACAATCAGCCCCAGCATTTT.

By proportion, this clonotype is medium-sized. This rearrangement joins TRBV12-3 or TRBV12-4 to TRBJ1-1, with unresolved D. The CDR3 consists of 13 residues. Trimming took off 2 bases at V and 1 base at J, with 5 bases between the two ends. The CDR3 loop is CASSLPPNTEAFF. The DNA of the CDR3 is TGTGCCAGCAGTTTACCCCCGAACACTGAAGCTTTCTTT.

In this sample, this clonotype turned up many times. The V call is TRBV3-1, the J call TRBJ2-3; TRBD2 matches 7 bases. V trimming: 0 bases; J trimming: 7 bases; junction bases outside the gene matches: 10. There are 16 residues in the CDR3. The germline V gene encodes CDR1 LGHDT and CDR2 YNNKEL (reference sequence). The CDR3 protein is CASSQDFRTSIHTQYF. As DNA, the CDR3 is TGTGCCAGCAGCCAAGATTTTAGGACTAGTATCCATACGCAGTATTTT.

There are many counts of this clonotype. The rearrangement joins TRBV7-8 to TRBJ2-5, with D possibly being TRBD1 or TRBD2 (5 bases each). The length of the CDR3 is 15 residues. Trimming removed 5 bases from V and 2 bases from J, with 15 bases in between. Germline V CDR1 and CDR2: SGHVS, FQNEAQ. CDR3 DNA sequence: TGTGCCAGCAGCCCCCGGGACGCAAGTCAAGAGACCCAGTACTTC. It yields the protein CASSPRDASQETQYF.

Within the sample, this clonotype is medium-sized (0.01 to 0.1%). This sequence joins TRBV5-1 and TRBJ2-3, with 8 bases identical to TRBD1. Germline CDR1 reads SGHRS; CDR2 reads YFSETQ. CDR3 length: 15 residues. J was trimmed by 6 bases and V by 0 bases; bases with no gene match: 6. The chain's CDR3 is CASSLGQGAADTQYF. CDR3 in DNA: TGCGCCAGCAGCTTGGGGCAGGGGGCGGCCGATACGCAGTATTTT.

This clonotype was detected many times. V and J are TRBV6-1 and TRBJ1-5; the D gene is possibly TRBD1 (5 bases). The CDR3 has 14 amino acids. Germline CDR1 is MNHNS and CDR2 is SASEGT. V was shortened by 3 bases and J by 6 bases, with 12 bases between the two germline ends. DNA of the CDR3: TGTGCCAGCAGTGAGGGGGGGTACGGTCAGCCCCAGCATTTT. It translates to CASSEGGYGQPQHF.

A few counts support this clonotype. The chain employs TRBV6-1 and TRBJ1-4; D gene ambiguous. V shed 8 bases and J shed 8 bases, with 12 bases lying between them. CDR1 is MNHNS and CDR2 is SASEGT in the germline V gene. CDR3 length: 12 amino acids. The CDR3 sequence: CASGQRGEKLFF. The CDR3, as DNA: TGTGCCAGCGGGCAGCGTGGGGAAAAACTGTTTTTT.

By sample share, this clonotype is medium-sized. The DNA for the CDR3 is TGTGCCAGCCTTAGTGTGGCAGCCCCCCAAGAGACCCAGTACTTC. Translated: CASLSVAAPQETQYF. The J gene is TRBJ2-5, the V gene TRBV28; D gene ambiguous. Trimming cost V 8 bases and J 1 base, with 17 bases left between them. Germline CDR1 reads MDHEN; CDR2 reads SYDVKM. The CDR3 has 15 residues.

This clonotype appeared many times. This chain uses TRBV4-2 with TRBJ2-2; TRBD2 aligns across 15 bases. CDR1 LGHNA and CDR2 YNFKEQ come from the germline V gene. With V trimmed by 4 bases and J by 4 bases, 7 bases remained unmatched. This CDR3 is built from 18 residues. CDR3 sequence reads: CASSPRGLAGGGTGELFF. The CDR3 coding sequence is TGTGCCAGCAGCCCCAGGGGACTAGCGGGGGGAGGCACCGGGGAGCTGTTTTTT.

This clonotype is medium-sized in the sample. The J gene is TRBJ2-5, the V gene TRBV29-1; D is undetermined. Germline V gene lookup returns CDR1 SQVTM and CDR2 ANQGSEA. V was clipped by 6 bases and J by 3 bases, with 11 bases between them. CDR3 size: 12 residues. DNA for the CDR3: TGCAGCGTAGCCATGGGGAAAGAGACCCAGTACTTC. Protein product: CSVAMGKETQYF.

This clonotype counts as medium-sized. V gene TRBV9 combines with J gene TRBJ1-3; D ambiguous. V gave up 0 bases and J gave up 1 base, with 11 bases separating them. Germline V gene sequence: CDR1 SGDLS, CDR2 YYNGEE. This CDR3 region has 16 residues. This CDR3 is CASSVGLMRSGNTIYF. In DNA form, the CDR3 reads TGTGCCAGCAGCGTAGGACTTATGCGGTCTGGAAACACCATATATTTT.